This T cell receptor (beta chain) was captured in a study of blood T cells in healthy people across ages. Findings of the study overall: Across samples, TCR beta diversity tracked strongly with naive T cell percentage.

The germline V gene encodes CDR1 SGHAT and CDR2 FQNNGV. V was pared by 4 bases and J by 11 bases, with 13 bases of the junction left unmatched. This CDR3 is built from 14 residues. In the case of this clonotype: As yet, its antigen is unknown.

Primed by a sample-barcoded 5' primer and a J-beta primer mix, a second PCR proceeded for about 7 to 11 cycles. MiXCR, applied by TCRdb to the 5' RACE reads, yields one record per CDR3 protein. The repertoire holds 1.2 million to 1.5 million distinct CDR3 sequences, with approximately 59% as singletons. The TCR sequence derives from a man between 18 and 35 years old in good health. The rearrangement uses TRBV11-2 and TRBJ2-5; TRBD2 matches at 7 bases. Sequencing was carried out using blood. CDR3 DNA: TGTGCCAGCAGCTCATCAGCGGGAATGGGGGAGCAGTACTTC. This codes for CASSSSAGMGEQYF.